This T cell receptor beta chain derives from a study of OX40 agonist ivuxolimab in advanced cancers. With regard to the full study: Ivuxolimab, which targeted the costimulatory receptor OX40 (CD134), was an agonistic, fully human IgG2 monoclonal antibody. Intravenous ivuxolimab was administered to patients every 2 weeks at six dose levels: 0.01, 0.1, 0.3, 1.5, 3 and 10 mg/kg. Of the approximately 50 dose-escalation patients, hepatocellular carcinoma was present in approximately 20, melanoma in roughly 15, renal cell carcinoma in 9 and head and neck cancer in 9. In the dose-escalation cohort, approximately 83% of patients were male, and the mean age was approximately 60 years with a range of about 20 to 80. Prior anti-PD-1, anti-PD-L1 or anti-CTLA-4 therapy was permitted, and checkpoint inhibitors had been received by about two fifths of dose-escalation patients. Three dose-escalation patients achieved partial responses, one with hepatocellular carcinoma and two with cutaneous melanoma. Peripheral TCRbeta sequencing aimed to test whether ivuxolimab altered TCR sequence diversity and caused clonal T-cell expansion. The paper covers the monotherapy dose-escalation part of the phase I ivuxolimab trial, which included N ≈ 52 patients.

Points on this clone: Its antigen remains unidentified. Base qualities are missing; no much larger clone stands one base away.

Patients with a history of autoimmune disease or receiving systemic immunosuppression were excluded from the trial. Peripheral blood for TCR sequencing was drawn from every dose cohort at baseline, at cycle 4 day 1 and at cycle 7 day 1. Samples were obtained from an open-label, multicenter, first-in-human phase I dose-escalation trial of ivuxolimab. The trial enrolled adults with locally advanced or metastatic head and neck squamous cell, hepatocellular, melanoma or renal cell carcinoma. Before TCR sequencing, CD4+ T cells and CD8+ T cells were sorted from peripheral blood as separate populations. Here is what the overall study found, with its caveats: Low levels of normalized T-cell clonal expansion were also shown by some nonresponding patients. At doses of 0.1 to 3.0 mg/kg, clonal expansion of both CD4+ and CD8+ blood T cells was observed from baseline to week 6. In the 0.1-3.0 mg/kg groups, partial responders were among the patients with the lowest normalized peripheral clonal expansion, particularly in CD8+ T cells. After ivuxolimab, more expanded clones were found on average in CD8+ T cells than in CD4+ T cells. The antigen specificity of the clonally expanded peripheral T cells was not determined.

Genomic DNA was extracted from sorted cells for sequencing of the TCRbeta CDR3 region. The immunoSEQ Assay was used for sequencing of TCRbeta CDR3 regions. The table comes from immuneACCESS by way of TCRdb, which keeps in-frame sequences with V and J called. Part of the clones is missing from these tables; in studies checked, under half for an unresolved V gene and the rest for unknown reasons. In all, the sample holds about 75,000 clones, and roughly 90% of those were seen once. The leading ten clones occupy 0.37% of the sample. Specimen: CD4+ or CD8+ T cells sorted from blood, collected in a trial of the OX40 agonist ivuxolimab. This clonotype originated in an adult with an advanced solid tumor such as melanoma, head and neck, liver or kidney cancer.

In nucleotides, the sequence is TGTGCCAGCTCAGCTTCGGACTCTAATCAGCCCCAGCATTTT. It encodes CASSASDSNQPQHF. The receptor chain draws on TRBV18 and TRBJ1-5, with no confident D gene call. The germline V gene provides CDR1 KGHSH and CDR2 LQKENI. V drops 5 bases and J drops 4 bases, leaving 12 bases in between. The CDR3 holds 14 amino acids from the cysteine to the phenylalanine. Only CDR3 DNA is held: 42 bases, read in frame from base 1.